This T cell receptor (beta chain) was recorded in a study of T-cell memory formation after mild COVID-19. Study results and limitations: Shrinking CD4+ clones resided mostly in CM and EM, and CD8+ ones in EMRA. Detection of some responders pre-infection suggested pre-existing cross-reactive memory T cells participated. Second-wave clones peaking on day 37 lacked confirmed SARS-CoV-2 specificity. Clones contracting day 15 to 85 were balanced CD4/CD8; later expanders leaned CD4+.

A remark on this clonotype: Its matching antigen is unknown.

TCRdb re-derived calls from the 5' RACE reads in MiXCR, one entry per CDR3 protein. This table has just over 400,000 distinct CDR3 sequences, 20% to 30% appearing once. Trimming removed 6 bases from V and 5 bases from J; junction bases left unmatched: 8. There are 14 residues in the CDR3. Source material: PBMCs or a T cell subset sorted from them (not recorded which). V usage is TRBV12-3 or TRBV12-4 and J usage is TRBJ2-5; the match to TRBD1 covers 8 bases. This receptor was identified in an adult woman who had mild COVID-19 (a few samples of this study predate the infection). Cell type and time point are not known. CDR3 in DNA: TGTGCCAGCAGACACGACAGGGGTCCGGAGACCCAGTACTTC. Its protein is CASRHDRGPETQYF.